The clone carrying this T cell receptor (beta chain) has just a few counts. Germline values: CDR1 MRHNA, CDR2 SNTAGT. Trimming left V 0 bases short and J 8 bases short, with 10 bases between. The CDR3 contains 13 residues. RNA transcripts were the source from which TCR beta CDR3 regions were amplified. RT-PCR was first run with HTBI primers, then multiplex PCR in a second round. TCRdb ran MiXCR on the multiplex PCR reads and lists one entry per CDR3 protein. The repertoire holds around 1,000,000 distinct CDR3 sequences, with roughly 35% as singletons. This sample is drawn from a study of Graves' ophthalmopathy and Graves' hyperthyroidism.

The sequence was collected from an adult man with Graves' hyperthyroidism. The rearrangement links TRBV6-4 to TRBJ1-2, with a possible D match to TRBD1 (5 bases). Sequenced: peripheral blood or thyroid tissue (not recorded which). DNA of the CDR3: TGTGCCAGCAGTGACTCGGGGGGTTTCGGCTACACCTTC. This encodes CASSDSGGFGYTF.